This T cell receptor beta chain was found in a study of CD8 T cells in ankylosing spondylitis. Looked up from germline, CDR1 is SGDLS and CDR2 is YYNGEE. V lost 0 bases to trimming and J lost 4 bases, with 7 bases between them. CDR3 length: 13 amino acids. Notes on the study in general: Existing reports had already noted some motif variants in reactive arthritis synovial fluid and blood. Reportedly, significant enrichment of disease-linked clones occurred in matched ankylosing spondylitis synovial fluid. About 8 highly homologous variants formed a TCR beta motif that appeared characteristic of ankylosing spondylitis blood.

In regard to this clonotype: No antigen is known for it.

In making TCR beta libraries, quantitative 5'-RACE with molecular barcodes was used. From the 5' RACE reads, TCRdb called clonotypes with MiXCR, one entry per CDR3 protein. The sample has some 840,000 distinct CDR3 sequences; around 11% are singletons. The chain joins TRBV9 to TRBJ1-2; D remains unclear. Sequenced: blood, either unsorted or a sorted T cell fraction (not recorded which). This receptor was identified in a male donor with ankylosing spondylitis. The CDR3: CASSVAQAYGYTF. In nucleotides, the CDR3 is TGTGCCAGCAGCGTAGCCCAGGCCTATGGCTACACCTTC.